This T cell receptor beta chain was sequenced during a study of T-cell memory formation after mild COVID-19. Study-level findings and limits: Contracting clones, day 15 to 85, had balanced CD4/CD8, and later expanders favored CD4+. Nothing showed for sure that second-wave clones peaking on day 37 were SARS-CoV-2 specific.

TCRdb independently ran MiXCR on the 5' RACE reads; one entry per CDR3 protein. The sample yields 350,000 to 400,000 distinct CDR3 sequences, around 21% seen once. From germline, CDR1 is LNHDA and CDR2 SQIVND (reference sequence). V was clipped by 3 bases and J by 2 bases, with 5 bases between them. The CDR3 runs to 13 residues. On this clonotype itself: The antigen is unknown.

Sample: PBMCs or a T cell subset sorted from them (not recorded which). The TCR originated in an adult woman who had mild COVID-19 (a few samples of this study predate the infection). Cell type and time point are not known. This chain joins TRBV19 and TRBJ1-5, with unresolved D. CDR3 sequence: CASSIDGNQPQHF. CDR3 DNA: TGTGCCAGTAGTATTGATGGCAATCAGCCCCAGCATTTT.